This T cell receptor (beta chain) was captured in a study of metastatic and nonmetastatic thyroid tumors. The entire patient cohort was treatment-naive prior to thyroid surgery. Study conclusions and caveats: As reported, TCR beta diversity in blood and tumor was significantly higher in malignant thyroid tumors than in benign nodules.

TCRdb ran MiXCR on the PCR reads. The sample has over 35,000 clones, about 17% seen once. This clone has a count of ten or more. The antigen is not known. Germline assignment: CDR1 MDHEN and CDR2 SYDVKM. With 4 bases removed from V and 4 bases from J, the gap between germline ends came to 11 bases. The CDR3 has 14 residues. This chain links TRBV28 with TRBJ1-3, with no clear D. Input material: tumor tissue. The sequence came from a female donor with papillary thyroid cancer or a benign thyroid nodule (not recorded which). Some clones in this sample may be carry-over from other donors' samples. As DNA, the CDR3 is TGTGCCAGCAGTTCCTACCCTTCAGGAAACACCATATATTTT. Translating gives CASSSYPSGNTIYF.